Ten or more counts support the clone carrying this T cell receptor beta chain. No antigen is known for it. The sample belongs to a study of CD8 T cells in ankylosing spondylitis. Findings and caveats of the study: A TCR beta motif of eight highly homologous variants appeared characteristic of ankylosing spondylitis blood.

TCRdb passed the 5' RACE reads through MiXCR, listing each CDR3 protein once. Of about 90,000 distinct CDR3 sequences in the sample, just under 9% were seen once. Germline V gene sequence: CDR1 SGHDN, CDR2 FVKESK. V gave up 3 bases and J gave up 0 bases, with 9 bases separating them. The CDR3 is made up of 15 amino acids. The TCR sequence derives from a male donor with ankylosing spondylitis. Sequencing input: blood, either unsorted or a sorted T cell fraction (not recorded which). The chain has TRBV14 and TRBJ2-1; tentative D call: TRBD1 (6 bases). In nucleotides, the CDR3 is TGTGCCAGCAGCCAGGGACAATTCTCCTACAATGAGCAGTTCTTC. As protein: CASSQGQFSYNEQFF.